The entry below gives a single T cell receptor beta chain sequence along with its context. Profiling relied on immunoSEQ multiplex PCR, and the TCRdb table lists in-frame clones only, not all of them. The sample includes 60,000 or so clones, over 90% seen only once; the top ten take roughly 12%. The record originates from a study of OX40 agonist ivuxolimab in advanced cancers. About the study: Six ivuxolimab dose levels, 0.01 to 10 mg/kg, were given intravenously every 2 weeks.

The germline V gene encodes CDR1 SGHDT and CDR2 YYEEEE. The CDR3 has 15 amino acids. V lost 0 bases and J lost 4; bases outside the gene matches: 4. The starting material was CD4+ or CD8+ T cells sorted from blood, obtained in a trial of the OX40 agonist ivuxolimab. The TCR sequence derives from an adult with an advanced solid tumor such as melanoma, head and neck, liver or kidney cancer. The chain employs TRBV5-6 and TRBJ1-5; 7 positions match TRBD1. CDR3 amino acids: CASSLGGTANQPQHF. CDR3 DNA sequence: TGTGCCAGCAGCTTGGGAGGGACAGCTAATCAGCCCCAGCATTTT. Together with reference TRBV5-6 and TRBJ1-5, the CDR3 gives the full variable domain: DAGVTQSPTHLIKTRGQQVTLRCSPKSGHDTVSWYQQALGQGPQFIFQYYEEEERQRGNFPDRFSGHQFPNYSSELNVNALLLGDSALYLCASSLGGTANQPQHFGDGTRLSIL.